This T cell receptor beta chain was obtained from a study of PD-1 blockade in classical Hodgkin lymphoma. General study results and limits: The study reported lower baseline TCR diversity in newly diagnosed patients than in healthy donors. Significant TCR diversity gains by C4D1 occurred in CD4+ but not CD8+ cells.

Concerning this clone: As yet, its antigen is unknown.

This CDR3 has 18 amino acids. Germline CDR1 is ENHRY and CDR2 is SYGVKD. The V gene lost 0 bases and the J gene lost 4 bases, with 19 bases spanning the gap. Patients all relapsed after autologous stem cell transplantation, and there was variation in brentuximab vedotin exposure. Complete response, partial response or progressive disease was recorded as best response. Measured with immunoSEQ multiplex PCR; TCRdb has only the in-frame clones, and not every one. This sample has roughly 150,000 clones; nearly 80% occur once, and the top ten carry roughly 10%. The chain uses TRBV10-3 and TRBJ1-3; a possible D gene is TRBD1 (6 bases). The sample was peripheral blood mononuclear cells (PBMCs), taken before the second cycle of nivolumab. This sequence originates from a human donor with classical Hodgkin lymphoma. DNA of the CDR3: TGTGCCATCAGTGAGTCGTTAGGCAAGGGGGGAGCAGGAAACACCATATATTTT. It encodes CAISESLGKGGAGNTIYF.